This T cell receptor (beta chain) was captured in a study of Ad26.COV2.S vaccination and SARS-CoV-2 variants. Whole-study context: The vaccine Ad26.COV2.S was put into the muscle once, or twice with 56 days between. The study's findings and limits: People who got the vaccine had more spike-specific TCR breadth than people who got placebo. Breadth, reportedly substantial, characterized the spike-specific CD8+ and CD4+ T cell responses after vaccination.

Notes on this clone: No antigen is known for it.

Data came from immunoSEQ multiplex PCR; TCRdb stores just in-frame clones and leaves some out. The sample consists of about 480,000 clones, around 85% of them appearing once. Treatment denoted: roughly 20 received Ad26.COV2.S at low or high dose, single or two shots; roughly five received placebo; per-sample allocation not given. The investigators took samples on day 63 after the first vaccine or placebo injection. Wuhan-strain spike was delivered by a replication-incompetent Ad26 vector. Germline V gene data show CDR1 as MGHRA and CDR2 as YSYEKL. The ends were cut back, 7 bases at V and 1 base at J, with 16 bases in the middle. CDR3 length: 16 residues.

The chain couples TRBV4-1 to TRBJ2-2; D unclear. The source of this sequence is a person between 18 and 65 years old who received the Ad26.COV2.S COVID-19 vaccine or a placebo. Here the sequenced sample was peripheral blood, taken in a trial of Ad26.COV2.S vaccine versus placebo. CDR3 nucleotide sequence: TGCGCCAGCAATGACCGTCCCGCCAGGAACACCGGGGAGCTGTTTTTT. The encoded protein is CASNDRPARNTGELFF.